This T cell receptor beta chain was identified in a study of OX40 agonist ivuxolimab in advanced cancers. Study observations and caveats: Patients who responded partially at 0.1-3.0 mg/kg showed clonal expansion ranking among the lowest. It was not determined which antigens were specifically recognized by the peripheral T cells that had undergone clonal expansion.

The CDR3 contains 15 residues. The germline V gene has CDR1 LNHDA and CDR2 SQIVND (reference sequence). V was pared by 5 bases and J by 0 bases, with 13 bases between. Generated by immunoSEQ multiplex PCR, the TCRdb table keeps only in-frame clones and is missing some. The sample lists approximately 54,000 clones, approximately 89% occurring once. For this clone: What it binds is unknown.

Sequencing was performed on CD4+ or CD8+ T cells sorted from blood, taken in a trial of the OX40 agonist ivuxolimab. The chain employs TRBV19 and TRBJ1-2; D might be TRBD1 (5 bases). This TCR was recovered from an adult with an advanced solid tumor such as melanoma, head and neck, liver or kidney cancer. CDR3 DNA: TGTGCCAGTAGTGAAACCGGGACGGCTAACTATGGCTACACCTTC. Protein sequence: CASSETGTANYGYTF.